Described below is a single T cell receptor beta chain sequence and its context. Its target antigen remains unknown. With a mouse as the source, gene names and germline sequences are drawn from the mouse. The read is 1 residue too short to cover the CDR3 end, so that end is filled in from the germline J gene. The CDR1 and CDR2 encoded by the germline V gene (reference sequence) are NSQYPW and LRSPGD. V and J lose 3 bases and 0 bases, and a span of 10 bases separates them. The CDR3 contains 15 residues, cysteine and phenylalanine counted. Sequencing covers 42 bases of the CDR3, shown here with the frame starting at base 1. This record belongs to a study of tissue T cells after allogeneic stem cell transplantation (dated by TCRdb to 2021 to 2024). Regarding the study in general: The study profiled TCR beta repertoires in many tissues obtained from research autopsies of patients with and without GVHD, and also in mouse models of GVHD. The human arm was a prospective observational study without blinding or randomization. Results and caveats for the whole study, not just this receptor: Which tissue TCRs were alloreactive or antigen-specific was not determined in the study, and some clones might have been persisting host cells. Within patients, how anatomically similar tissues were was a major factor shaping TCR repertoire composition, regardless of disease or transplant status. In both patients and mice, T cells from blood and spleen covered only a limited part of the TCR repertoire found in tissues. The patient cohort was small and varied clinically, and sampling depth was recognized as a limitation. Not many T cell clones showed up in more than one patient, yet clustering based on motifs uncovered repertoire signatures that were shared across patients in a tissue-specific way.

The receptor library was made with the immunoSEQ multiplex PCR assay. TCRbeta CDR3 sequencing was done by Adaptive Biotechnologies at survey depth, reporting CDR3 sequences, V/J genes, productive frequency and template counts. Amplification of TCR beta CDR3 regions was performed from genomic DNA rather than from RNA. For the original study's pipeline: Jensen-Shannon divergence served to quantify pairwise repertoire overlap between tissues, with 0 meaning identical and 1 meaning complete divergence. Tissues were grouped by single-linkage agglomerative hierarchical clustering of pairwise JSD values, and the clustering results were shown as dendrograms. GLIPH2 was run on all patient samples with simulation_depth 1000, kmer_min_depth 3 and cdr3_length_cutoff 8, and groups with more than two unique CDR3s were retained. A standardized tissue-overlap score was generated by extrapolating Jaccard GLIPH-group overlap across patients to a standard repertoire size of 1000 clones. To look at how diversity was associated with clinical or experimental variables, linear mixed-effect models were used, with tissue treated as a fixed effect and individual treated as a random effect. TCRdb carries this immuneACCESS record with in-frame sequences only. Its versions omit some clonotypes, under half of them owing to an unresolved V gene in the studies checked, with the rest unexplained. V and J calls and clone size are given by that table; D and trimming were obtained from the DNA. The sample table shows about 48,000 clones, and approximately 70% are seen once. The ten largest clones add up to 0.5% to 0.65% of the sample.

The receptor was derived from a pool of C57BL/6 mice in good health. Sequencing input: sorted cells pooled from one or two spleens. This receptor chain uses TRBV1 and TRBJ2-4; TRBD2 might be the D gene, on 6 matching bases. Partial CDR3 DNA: TGCACCTGCAGTGCGGGCTGGGGAAGTCAAAACACCTTGTAC. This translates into CTCSAGWGSQNTLY. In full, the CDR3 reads CTCSAGWGSQNTLYF.